What follows is one TCR beta chain and its context. As yet, its antigen is unknown. Measured with immunoSEQ multiplex PCR; TCRdb has only the in-frame clones, and not every one. The profile shows around 40,000 clones, approximately 86% of them singletons. This specimen belongs to a study of T cells in localized non-small cell lung cancer. Broader study findings: Since sequencing was restricted to only one region of the tumor, intratumor heterogeneity remains a possibility. Adjacent lung had a median roughly 60 of the 100 largest tumor clones.

The germline V gene has CDR1 LNHNV and CDR2 YYDKDF (reference sequence). The CDR3 covers 17 residues. V was clipped by 2 bases and J by 4 bases; unmatched bases: 8. The clonotype comes from a man aged 35 to 69 with stage I lung adenocarcinoma. This sequence joins TRBV15 and TRBJ1-2, with 12 nucleotides matching TRBD1. This sample comprised peripheral blood, obtained before any cancer treatment. The CDR3 DNA reads as TGTGCCACCAGCAGAACCGGGACAGGGGGCGCTGTCTATGGCTACACCTTC. Its translation is CATSRTGTGGAVYGYTF.